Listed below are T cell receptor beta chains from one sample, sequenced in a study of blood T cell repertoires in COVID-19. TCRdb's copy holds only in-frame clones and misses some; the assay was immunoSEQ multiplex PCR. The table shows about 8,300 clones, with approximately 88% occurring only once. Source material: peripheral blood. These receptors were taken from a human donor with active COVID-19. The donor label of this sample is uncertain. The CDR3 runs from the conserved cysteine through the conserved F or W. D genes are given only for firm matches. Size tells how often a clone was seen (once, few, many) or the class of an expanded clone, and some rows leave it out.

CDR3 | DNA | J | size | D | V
CASSLQNPGTSGNNEQFF | TGTGCCAGCAGCCTACAAAATCCCGGGACTAGCGGTAACAATGAGCAGTTCTTC | TRBJ2-1 | once | TRBD2 | TRBV7-6
CAIGEGEQETQYF | TGTGCCATCGGGGAGGGGGAACAAGAGACCCAGTACTTC | TRBJ2-5 | NA | NA | TRBV25-1
CATGGLASTDTQYF | TGTGCCACGGGGGGACTCGCTAGCACAGATACGCAGTATTTT | TRBJ2-3 | NA | NA | TRBV24-1
CASSPQRASYEQYF | TGTGCCAGCAGTCCACAGCGGGCCTCCTACGAGCAGTACTTC | TRBJ2-7 | NA | NA | TRBV7-2
CASRRLAGDHYEQYF | TGTGCCAGCAGGAGACTAGCGGGAGACCACTACGAGCAGTACTTC | TRBJ2-7 | NA | TRBD2 | TRBV7-8
CSASTGLAGVGSYEQYF | TGCAGTGCTAGTACGGGACTAGCGGGAGTTGGGTCCTACGAGCAGTACTTC | TRBJ2-7 | NA | TRBD2 | TRBV20-1
CAGRVVNTGELFF | TGTGCCGGGAGGGTAGTGAACACCGGGGAGCTGTTTTTT | TRBJ2-2 | NA | TRBD2 | TRBV5-8
CASSLGGLEQFF | TGTGCCAGCAGCTTGGGAGGTTTGGAGCAGTTCTTC | TRBJ2-1 | once | NA | TRBV5-5
CACAAARAKNIQYF | TGTGCCTGTGCCGCGGCCCGAGCCAAAAACATTCAGTACTTC | TRBJ2-4 | few | NA | TRBV30
CASSAGLAGVSYEQYF | TGTGCCAGCAGCGCAGGACTAGCGGGGGTCTCCTACGAGCAGTACTTC | TRBJ2-7 | NA | TRBD2 | TRBV5-6
CASSRTGGPGSYEQYF | TGTGCCAGCAGTAGGACAGGGGGGCCCGGGTCCTACGAGCAGTACTTC | TRBJ2-7 | once | TRBD1 | TRBV6-6
CASSLQNKNTEAFF | TGCGCCAGCAGCTTGCAGAACAAGAACACTGAAGCTTTCTTT | TRBJ1-1 | once | NA | TRBV5-1
CSVGGQGEGPQHF | TGCAGCGTTGGGGGACAGGGTGAGGGGCCCCAGCATTTT | TRBJ1-5 | NA | TRBD1 | TRBV29-1
CASSWSPGELFF | TGTGCCAGCAGCTGGAGTCCCGGGGAGCTGTTTTTT | TRBJ2-2 | few | NA | TRBV2
CASSLGTGVLRDEQFF | TGTGCCAGCAGCTTAGGTACGGGAGTCCTACGGGATGAGCAGTTCTTC | TRBJ2-1 | NA | NA | TRBV5-4
CASSVRIGLAGTGELFF | TGTGCCAGCAGCGTACGTATAGGACTAGCGGGCACCGGGGAGCTGTTTTTT | TRBJ2-2 | NA | TRBD2 | TRBV9
CASSPSAGGRSEQYF | TGTGCCAGCAGTCCGTCCGCGGGAGGGCGTAGCGAGCAGTACTTC | TRBJ2-7 | few | TRBD2 | TRBV4-2
CASSVALGGSYNEQFF | TGTGCCAGCAGCGTAGCTTTGGGGGGCTCCTACAATGAGCAGTTCTTC | TRBJ2-1 | NA | NA | TRBV9
CASSRLAGDNEQFF | TGTGCCAGCTCACGACTAGCGGGTGACAATGAGCAGTTCTTC | TRBJ2-1 | once | TRBD2 | TRBV18
CASSVGTTQETQYF | TGTGCCAGCAGCGTAGGGACTACCCAAGAGACCCAGTACTTC | TRBJ2-5 | NA | NA | TRBV9